The source of this T cell receptor beta chain is a study of cytomegalovirus exposure and HLA in healthy donors. The CDR3 is 15 amino acids. Trimming at V came to 4 bases and at J to 4 bases, leaving 6 bases not matched to a gene. Per the germline V gene, CDR1 is SGHRS and CDR2 is YFSETQ. Profiled with immunoSEQ multiplex PCR; TCRdb holds only in-frame clones, not every one. The sample lists about 58,000 clones, 90% seen once, with 1% to 1.2% in the top ten. The donors were in the 120-subject validation cohort, distinct from the approximately 700-subject first cohort. V and J are TRBV5-1 and TRBJ1-5, with 9 bases fitting TRBD1. The sequencing sample was made of PBMCs. This TCR derives from a man between 18 and 29 years old in good health and CMV-seronegative. This CDR3 reads CASSPTGGRNQPQHF. For the CDR3, the DNA is TGCGCCAGCAGCCCGACAGGGGGACGGAATCAGCCCCAGCATTTT.